This entry describes one T cell receptor (beta chain). Its antigen is currently unknown. The source of the sample is a study of CD8+ T cells in alopecia areata. Treatment denoted: oral pan-JAK inhibitor, 5-10 mg twice daily. Alopecia areata patients provided lesional scalp punch biopsies and peripheral blood, both collected for the study. Study results and limitations: Scalp clonality, together with expanded CD8+ clones among the top 100, fell significantly with tofacitinib.

Reverse transcribed after extraction, RNA yielded cDNA as the sequencing template. The data were produced by immunoSEQ multiplex PCR, yet TCRdb's version contains in-frame clones alone and is incomplete. This sample carries around 200,000 clones, 64% of them seen once, and the ten largest clones take around 4%. The CDR3 sequence is 14 residues long. Per the germline V gene, CDR1 is ENHRY and CDR2 is SYGVKD. V was clipped by 4 bases and J by 1 base; unmatched bases: 1. Specimen: CD4+ T cells sorted from blood, collected at week 4, from a patient treated with tofacitinib. The sequence derives from a human donor with alopecia areata. The chain links TRBV10-3 to TRBJ2-3, with 8 bases lining up with TRBD1. The CDR3 is CAISGQGRTDTQYF. The CDR3 region has the DNA TGTGCCATCAGTGGACAGGGGCGCACAGATACGCAGTATTTT.